One and the same sample provided the 10 T cell receptor beta chains below, sequenced in a study of monozygotic twins with inflammatory bowel disease. One entry per CDR3 protein, without DNA, is what TCRdb gives after re-calling the 5' RACE reads. Recorded here are about 160,000 distinct CDR3 sequences; the top ten clones represent under 3.5%. Sequences were obtained from blood. Receptors were obtained from a human donor with ulcerative colitis or Crohn's disease, or a healthy co-twin of an affected twin (not recorded which).

This sequence joins TRBV28 and TRBJ2-1; the D call of TRBD1 rests on TCRdb alone, since no DNA is present to check it. Germline lookup yields CDR1 MDHEN and CDR2 SYDVKM. The CDR3 extends over 13 amino acids. The CDR3 protein is CASSPWGYNEQFF. The full variable domain, with the rest looked up from reference TRBV28 and TRBJ2-1, is DVKVTQSSRYLVKRTGEKVFLECVQDMDHENMFWYRQDPGLGLRLIYFSYDVKMKEKGDIPEGYSVSREKKERFSLILESASTNQTSMYLCASSPWGYNEQFFGPGTRLTVL.

This rearrangement joins TRBV29-1 to TRBJ1-6; without DNA, the TCRdb call of TRBD1 cannot be checked. Germline V gives CDR1 SQVTM, CDR2 ANQGSEA. This CDR3 spans 13 amino acids. The CDR3 region is CSVVFGADSPLHF.

The V gene is TRBV20-1, the J gene TRBJ2-5; lacking DNA, the TRBD1 call made by TCRdb goes unchecked. CDR1 DFQATT and CDR2 SNEGSKA come from the germline V gene (reference sequence). The CDR3 runs to 16 residues. CDR3 sequence: CSAPDLRDRVYETQYF.

The V gene is TRBV29-1, the J gene TRBJ2-7; TCRdb indicates TRBD1, and absent DNA this call remains unverified. There are 16 residues in the CDR3. Germline lookup yields CDR1 SQVTM and CDR2 ANQGSEA. The CDR3 protein is CSVEGDRGPFNYEQYF.

This chain connects TRBV6-6 to TRBJ2-1. Per germline, CDR1 MNHNY and CDR2 SVGAGI (reference sequence). There are 14 residues in the CDR3. CDR3 sequence: CATNRRASYNEQFF.

CDR3 region: CASVEGTAGGQDTQYF. This chain uses TRBV10-2 with TRBJ2-3; checking the TCRdb D call of TRBD2 is not possible without DNA. CDR3 size: 16 residues. Germline V lookup: CDR1 WSHSY, CDR2 SAAADI.

J is TRBJ2-1 and V is TRBV14; the D call from TCRdb, TRBD2, cannot be confirmed without DNA. Germline CDR1 is SGHDN and CDR2 is FVKESK. This CDR3 region has 17 residues. This CDR3 reads CASSQGPTSGRWDEQFF.

The chain couples TRBV14 to TRBJ2-7; TCRdb outputs TRBD1, but without DNA this stays unchecked. The CDR3 consists of 12 residues. Germline CDR1 and CDR2: SGHDN and FVKESK. This CDR3 reads CASGQGAGEQYF.

The chain uses TRBV18 and TRBJ1-1; TCRdb gives TRBD1 as the D gene, but with no DNA this cannot be confirmed. CDR1 is KGHSH and CDR2 is LQKENI in the germline V gene. The CDR3 sequence is 13 residues long. The CDR3 here is CASSMTENTEAFF.

The chain carries TRBV5-1 and TRBJ2-1; with no DNA, the TCRdb D assignment of TRBD2 cannot be verified. The germline CDR1 and CDR2 sequences are SGHRS and YFSETQ. The CDR3 loop spans 13 amino acids. The CDR3: CATSRGVDNEQFF.